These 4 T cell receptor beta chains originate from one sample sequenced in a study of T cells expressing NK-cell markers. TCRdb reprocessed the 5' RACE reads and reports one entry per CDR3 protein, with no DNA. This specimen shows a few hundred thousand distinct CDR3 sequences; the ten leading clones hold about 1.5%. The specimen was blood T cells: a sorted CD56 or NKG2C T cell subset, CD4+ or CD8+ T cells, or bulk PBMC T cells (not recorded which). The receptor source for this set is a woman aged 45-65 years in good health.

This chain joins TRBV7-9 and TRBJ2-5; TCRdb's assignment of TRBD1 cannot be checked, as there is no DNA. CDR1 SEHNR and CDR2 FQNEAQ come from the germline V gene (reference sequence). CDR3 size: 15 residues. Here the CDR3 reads CASSYTLGAGETQYF.

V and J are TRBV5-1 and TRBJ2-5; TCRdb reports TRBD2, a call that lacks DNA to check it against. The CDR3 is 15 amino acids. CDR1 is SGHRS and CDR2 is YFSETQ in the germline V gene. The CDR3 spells CASSPIAGVQETQYF. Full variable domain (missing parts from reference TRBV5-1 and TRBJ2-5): KAGVTQTPRYLIKTRGQQVTLSCSPISGHRSVSWYQQTPGQGLQFLFEYFSETQRNKGNFPGRFSGRQFSNSRSEMNVSTLELGDSALYLCASSPIAGVQETQYFGPGTRLLVL.

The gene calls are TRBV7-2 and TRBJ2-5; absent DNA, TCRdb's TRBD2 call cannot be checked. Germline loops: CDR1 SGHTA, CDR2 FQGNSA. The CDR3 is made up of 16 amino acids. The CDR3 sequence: CASSLMVLAGEETQYF. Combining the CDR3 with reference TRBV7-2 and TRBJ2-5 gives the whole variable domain GAGVSQSPSNKVTEKGKDVELRCDPISGHTALYWYRQSLGQGLEFLIYFQGNSAPDKSGLPSDRFSAERTGGSVSTLTIQRTQQEDSAVYLCASSLMVLAGEETQYFGPGTRLLVL.

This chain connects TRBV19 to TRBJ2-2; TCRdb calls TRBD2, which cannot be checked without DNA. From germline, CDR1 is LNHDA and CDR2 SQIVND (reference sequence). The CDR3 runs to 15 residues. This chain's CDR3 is CASSPRSGDTGELFF.